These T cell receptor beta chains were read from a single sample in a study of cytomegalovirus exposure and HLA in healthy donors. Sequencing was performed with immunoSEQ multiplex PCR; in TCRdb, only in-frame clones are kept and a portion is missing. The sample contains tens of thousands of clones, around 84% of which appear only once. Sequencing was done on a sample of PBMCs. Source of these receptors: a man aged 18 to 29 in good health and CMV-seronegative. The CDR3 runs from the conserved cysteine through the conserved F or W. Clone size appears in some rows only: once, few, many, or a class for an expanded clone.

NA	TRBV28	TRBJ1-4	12	CASSATNEKLFF
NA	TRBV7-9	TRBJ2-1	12	CASSLPSGTAFF
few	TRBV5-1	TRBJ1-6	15	CASSLAESGSSPLHF
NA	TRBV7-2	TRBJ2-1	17	CASSLVGLLAGSNEQFF
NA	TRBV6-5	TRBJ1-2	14	CASSYVSLNYGYTF
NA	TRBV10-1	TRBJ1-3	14	CATTAGQSGNTIYF
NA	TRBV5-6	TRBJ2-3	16	CASSFRTSPSTDTQYF
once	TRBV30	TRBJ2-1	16	CAWSGLGSGKYNEQFF
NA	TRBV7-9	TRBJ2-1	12	CASSAAGQEQFF
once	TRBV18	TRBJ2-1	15	CASSWGGNSYNEQFF
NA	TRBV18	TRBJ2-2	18	CASSLNPLAGRRTGELFF
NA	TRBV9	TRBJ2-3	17	CASSVDSGWGVKDTQYF
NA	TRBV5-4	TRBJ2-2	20	CASSPLFGLAGVWDTGELFF
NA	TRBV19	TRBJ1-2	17	CASRTGIGTGVLDGYTF
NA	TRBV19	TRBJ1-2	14	CASSLGDRNYGYTF
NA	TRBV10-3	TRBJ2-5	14	CAISESGIQETQYF
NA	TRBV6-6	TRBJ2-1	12	CASSGKGQGGFF
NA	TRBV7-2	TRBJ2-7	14	CASSLRDRGYEQYF
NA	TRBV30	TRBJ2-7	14	CAWSVLAGGGEQYF
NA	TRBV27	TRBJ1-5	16	CASSLRGPSPDQPQHF
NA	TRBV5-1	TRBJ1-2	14	CASSTSPGMGGYTF
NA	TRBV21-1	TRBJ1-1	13	CASGLGQTREAFF
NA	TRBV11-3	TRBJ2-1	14	CASSSTDFYNEQFF
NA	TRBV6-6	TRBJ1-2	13	CANRPGQGFGYTF
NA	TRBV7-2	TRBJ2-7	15	CASSLTSGSTYEQYF
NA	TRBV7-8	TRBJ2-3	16	CASRSTGTSSADTQYF
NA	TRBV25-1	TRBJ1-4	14	CASRPRGRVEKLFF
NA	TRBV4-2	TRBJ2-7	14	CASSASGSSYEQYF
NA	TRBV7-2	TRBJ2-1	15	CASSLGGRTYNEQFF
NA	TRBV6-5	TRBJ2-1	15	CASRQVASGQNEQFF
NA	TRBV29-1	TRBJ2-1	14	CSVDKQGNYNEQFF
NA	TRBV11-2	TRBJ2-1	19	CASSQRRASGSLPLNEQFF
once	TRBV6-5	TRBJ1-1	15	CAGSPEDRGFTEAFF
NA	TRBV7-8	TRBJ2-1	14	CASSWTGGGNEQFF
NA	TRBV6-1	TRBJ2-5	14	CASSEGTGLETQYF
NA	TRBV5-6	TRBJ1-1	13	CASSLEQAFEAFF
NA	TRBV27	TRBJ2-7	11	CASRGVYEQYF
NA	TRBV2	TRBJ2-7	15	CASKTGTLSSYEQYF
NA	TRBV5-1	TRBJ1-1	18	CASSLAKLGDRGYTEAFF
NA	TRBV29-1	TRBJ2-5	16	CSVGASGRAWQETQYF
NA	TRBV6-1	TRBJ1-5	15	CASSEGTRVNQPQHF
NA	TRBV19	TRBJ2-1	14	CASRLAGSYNEQFF
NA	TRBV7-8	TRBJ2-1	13	CASSFGLGNEQFF
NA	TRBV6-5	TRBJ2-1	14	CASISSTGRNEQFF
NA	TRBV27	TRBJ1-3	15	CASSLYSSSGNTIYF
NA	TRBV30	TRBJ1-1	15	CAWSRAEGRATEAFF
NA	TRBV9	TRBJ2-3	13	CASSVAGEDTQYF
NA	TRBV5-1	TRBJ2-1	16	CASSSDGTGVRNEQFF
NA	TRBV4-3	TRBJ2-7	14	CASSPGQGRYEQYF
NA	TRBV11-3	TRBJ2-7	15	CASSLGRSLSYEQYF
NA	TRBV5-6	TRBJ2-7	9	CAKTYEQYF
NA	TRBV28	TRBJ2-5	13	CASSLGQEETQYF
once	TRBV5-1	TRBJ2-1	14	CASSLTSTYNEQFF
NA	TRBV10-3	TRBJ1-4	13	CAISRTGGEKLFF
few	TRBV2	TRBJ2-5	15	CATKTGDRIQETQYF